These 13 T cell receptor beta chains originate from one sample sequenced in a study of Tregs in tolerant kidney transplant recipients. Sequencing used immunoSEQ multiplex PCR; TCRdb keeps in-frame clones, though not all of them. The table lists 100,000 to 150,000 clones, about 91% of them singletons, with over 0.5% in the top ten. Sequencing used CD4+ T cells from blood. These receptors all stem from a human donor in good health.

CDR3 in amino acids: CASSQGGMNTEAFF. CDR3 nucleotide sequence: TGTGCCAGTAGCCAGGGGGGGATGAACACTGAAGCTTTCTTT. The chain recombines TRBV19 with TRBJ1-1; 7 nucleotides align to TRBD1. The CDR3 loop spans 14 amino acids. Germline V lookup: CDR1 LNHDA, CDR2 SQIVND (reference sequence). J gave up 0 bases and V 6 bases, and 4 bases lay outside the gene matches.

V usage is TRBV15 and J usage is TRBJ2-1; D not certain. The CDR3 is 15 amino acids. Germline V CDR1 and CDR2: LNHNV, YYDKDF (reference sequence). Trimming stripped 0 bases from V and 4 bases from J, with 10 bases between. Written as DNA, the CDR3 is TGTGCCACCAGCAGAGACAACAAACCTTACAATGAGCAGTTCTTC. Amino acid sequence: CATSRDNKPYNEQFF. Full variable domain (missing parts from reference TRBV15 and TRBJ2-1): DAMVIQNPRYQVTQFGKPVTLSCSQTLNHNVMYWYQQKSSQAPKLLFHYYDKDFNNEADTPDNFQSRRPNTSFCFLDIRSPGLGDTAMYLCATSRDNKPYNEQFFGPGTRLTVL.

The chain is built from TRBV2 and TRBJ1-1; 10 nucleotides align to TRBD1. The J segment lost 11 bases and the V segment lost 4 bases, leaving 10 bases of the junction unmatched. The CDR3 has 14 amino acids. The germline V gene encodes CDR1 SNHLY and CDR2 FYNNEI. This CDR3 reads CASSVATGGLSAFF. The CDR3 nucleotides read TGTGCCAGCAGTGTCGCGACAGGGGGCCTAAGTGCTTTCTTT. Full variable domain (remainder filled in from reference TRBV2 and TRBJ1-1): EPEVTQTPSHQVTQMGQEVILRCVPISNHLYFYWYRQILGQKVEFLVSFYNNEISEKSEIFDDQFSVERPDGSNFTLKIRSTKLEDSAMYFCASSVATGGLSAFFGQGTRLTVV.

The chain has TRBV5-4 and TRBJ2-5; D tentatively reads TRBD1 or TRBD2 (5 bases each). The V and J ends lost 3 bases and 2 bases respectively, with 11 bases between them. The CDR3 has 14 amino acids. Germline loops: CDR1 SGHNT, CDR2 YYREEE (reference sequence). The CDR3 region has the DNA TGTGCCAGCAGCTCGTCTGGGGGACAAGAGACCCAGTACTTC. It codes for CASSSSGGQETQYF.

V and J are TRBV6-5 and TRBJ2-7, with a weak D call TRBD2 (6 bases). In germline, CDR1 is MNHEY, CDR2 SVGAGI. Trimming removed 5 bases from V and 6 bases from J, with 14 bases in between. This CDR3 has 13 amino acids. Written as DNA, the CDR3 is TGTGCCAGCAGTGAAGAAGAGGGAGGCGAGCAGTACTTC. Translated, it gives CASSEEEGGEQYF.

The V call is TRBV6-6, the J call TRBJ1-2, with 7 bases matching TRBD1. Unmatched junction bases numbered 9, after V lost 6 bases and J lost 8 bases. CDR3 length: 13 amino acids. Germline CDR1 reads MNHNY; CDR2 reads SVGAGI (reference sequence). This CDR3 reads CASSPGTVRGYTF. The CDR3 nucleotides are TGTGCCAGCAGCCCGGGGACAGTAAGGGGCTACACCTTC.

The chain couples TRBV19 to TRBJ1-6, with no clear D. This CDR3 is built from 15 residues. Looked up from germline, CDR1 is LNHDA and CDR2 is SQIVND (reference sequence). V lost 7 bases and J lost 0, with 10 bases in between. The CDR3 here is CASTWESSYNSPLHF. CDR3 DNA sequence: TGTGCCAGTACCTGGGAGTCCTCCTATAATTCACCCCTCCACTTT. The whole variable domain, filled in from reference TRBV19 and TRBJ1-6, reads DGGITQSPKYLFRKEGQNVTLSCEQNLNHDAMYWYRQDPGQGLRLIYYSQIVNDFQKGDIAEGYSVSREKKESFPLTVTSAQKNPTAFYLCASTWESSYNSPLHFGNGTRLTVT.

The chain is built from TRBV20-1 and TRBJ2-1; D gene unclear. Germline lookup yields CDR1 DFQATT and CDR2 SNEGSKA (reference sequence). The CDR3 is 8 amino acids. The CDR3 DNA is TGCACACGCAATGAGCAGTTCTTC. Encoded protein: CTRNEQFF.

The chain links TRBV4-2 to TRBJ2-7; D unclear. The V and J ends lost 1 base and 4 bases respectively, with 8 bases between them. The CDR3 sequence is 13 residues long. Germline CDR1 reads LGHNA; CDR2 reads YNFKEQ. The chain's CDR3 is CASSQGIGYEQYF. Here the CDR3 DNA reads TGTGCCAGCAGCCAAGGTATAGGTTACGAGCAGTACTTC.

CDR3 sequence: CASSLGGQGETQYF. The CDR3 nucleotides read TGTGCCAGCAGCTTGGGGGGACAGGGAGAGACCCAGTACTTC. The genes are TRBV7-6 and TRBJ2-5; 9 bases line up with TRBD1. Germline assignment: CDR1 SGHVS and CDR2 FNYEAQ. V lost 3 bases and J lost 4; bases outside the gene matches: 3. The CDR3 has 14 residues.

The rearrangement links TRBV6-5 to TRBJ1-6; perhaps TRBD1 as D (5 bases). V shed 4 bases and J shed 9 bases, with 10 bases lying between them. There are 13 residues in the CDR3. CDR1 and CDR2 (germline): MNHEY, SVGAGI. The CDR3 region has the DNA TGTGCCAGCAGTTTGGGGGGTATTTCACCCCTCCACTTT. This sequence encodes CASSLGGISPLHF.

The rearrangement uses TRBV6-1 and TRBJ2-1, with 8 bases aligning to TRBD2. CDR3 size: 16 residues. Per germline, CDR1 MNHNS and CDR2 SASEGT. Unmatched junction bases numbered 14, after V lost 3 bases and J lost 10 bases. The CDR3 region has the DNA TGTGCCAGCAGTGACTTAACGGGAGGGCGAAGGTCGGAGCAGTTCTTC. Translating gives CASSDLTGGRRSEQFF.

The V call is TRBV29-1, the J call TRBJ1-5, with D perhaps matching TRBD1 (5 bases). Germline lookup yields CDR1 SQVTM and CDR2 ANQGSEA. The CDR3 totals 13 residues. As DNA, the CDR3 is TGCAGATCTCGGGGCCAGTCCGATCAGCCCCAGCATTTT. This codes for CRSRGQSDQPQHF.